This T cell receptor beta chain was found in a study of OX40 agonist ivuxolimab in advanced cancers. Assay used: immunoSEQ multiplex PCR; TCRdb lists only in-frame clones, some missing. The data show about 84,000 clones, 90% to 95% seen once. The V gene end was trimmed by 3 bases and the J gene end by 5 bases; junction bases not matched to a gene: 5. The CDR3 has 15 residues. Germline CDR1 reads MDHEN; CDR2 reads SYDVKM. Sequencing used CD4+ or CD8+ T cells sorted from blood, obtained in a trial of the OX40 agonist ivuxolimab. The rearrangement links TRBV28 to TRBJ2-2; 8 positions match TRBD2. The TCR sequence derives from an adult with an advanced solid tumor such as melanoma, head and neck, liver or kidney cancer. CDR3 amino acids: CASSFKGLGTGELFF. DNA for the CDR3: TGTGCCAGCAGTTTCAAGGGACTAGGGACCGGGGAGCTGTTTTTT.